The 19 T cell receptor beta chains listed next were all sequenced from one sample in a study of cytomegalovirus exposure and HLA in healthy donors. The PCR had 60 Vbeta and 13 Jbeta primers. Here immunoSEQ multiplex PCR was the method, and the copy in TCRdb shows in-frame clones only, minus some. This sample carries fewer than 110,000 clones, roughly 80% of them seen once, and the ten largest clones take about 2.3%. Sequencing was carried out using PBMCs. The receptors shown here come from a man aged 30 to 39 in good health and CMV-seronegative.

This clone appeared a single time. This rearrangement joins TRBV14 to TRBJ2-2, with 9 bases lining up with TRBD2. Germline V gene lookup returns CDR1 SGHDN and CDR2 FVKESK. The CDR3 loop spans 16 amino acids. J was trimmed by 6 bases and V by 2 bases; bases with no gene match: 7. The CDR3 spells CASSQYLSGRPGELFF. The CDR3 nucleotides read TGTGCCAGCAGCCAATATTTGAGCGGGAGGCCCGGGGAGCTGTTTTTT.

The chain recombines TRBV30 with TRBJ2-7, with TRBD2 matching over 7 bases. CDR3 length: 13 amino acids. Unmatched junction bases numbered 5, after V lost 3 bases and J lost 3 bases. CDR1 and CDR2 (germline): GTSNPN, SVGIG (reference sequence). The CDR3 loop reads CAWSGLADYEQYF. DNA for the CDR3: TGTGCCTGGAGCGGGCTAGCGGACTACGAGCAGTACTTC.

This chain links TRBV2 with TRBJ2-3; 10 bases map to TRBD1. V lost 6 bases to trimming and J lost 3 bases; unmatched junction nucleotides: 9. Germline CDR1 SNHLY, CDR2 FYNNEI. The CDR3 totals 16 residues. CDR3: CASRDDRGRATDTQYF. The CDR3 coding sequence is TGTGCCAGCAGGGACGACAGGGGGCGAGCTACAGATACGCAGTATTTT.

This chain connects TRBV20-1 to TRBJ2-1, with a tentative D call TRBD1 (6 bases). This CDR3 spans 11 amino acids. Germline CDR1 DFQATT, CDR2 SNEGSKA (reference sequence). The V end was cut by 6 bases, the J end by 7 bases, with 10 bases between. The CDR3 sequence: CSAPRGNEQFF. Here the CDR3 DNA reads TGCAGTGCCCCGAGGGGGAATGAGCAGTTCTTC.

This rearrangement joins TRBV28 to TRBJ1-4, with a possible D match to TRBD1 (5 bases). Trimming removed 8 bases from V and 5 bases from J, with 15 bases in between. CDR1 is MDHEN and CDR2 is SYDVKM in the germline V gene. The CDR3 loop spans 14 amino acids. CDR3 loop: CASRAIGVNEKLFF. The CDR3 DNA sequence: TGTGCCAGCCGGGCAATAGGGGTAAATGAAAAACTGTTTTTT.

The V gene is TRBV4-1, the J gene TRBJ2-7, with D maybe TRBD1 (6 bases). Germline V gene lookup returns CDR1 MGHRA and CDR2 YSYEKL. The V end was cut by 6 bases, the J end by 3 bases, with 15 bases between. The CDR3 loop spans 14 amino acids. For the CDR3, the DNA is TGCGCCAGCAGAGGAGCAGGACAGAGCTACGAGCAGTACTTC. This sequence encodes CASRGAGQSYEQYF.

The V call is TRBV2, the J call TRBJ1-5, with D hard to call. The CDR3 is 19 residues long. The germline CDR1 and CDR2 sequences are SNHLY and FYNNEI. V was pared by 8 bases and J by 0 bases, with 26 bases between. The CDR3 bases are TGTGCCAGCCCATCTCTGAGTTTAAGTCGTGATAATAGCAATCAGCCCCAGCATTTT. It codes for CASPSLSLSRDNSNQPQHF.

The chain joins TRBV13 to TRBJ1-1, with 7 bases that match TRBD1. The ends lost 5 bases at V and 4 bases at J; junction bases unmatched: 10. The CDR3 sequence is 15 residues long. CDR1 PRHDT and CDR2 FYEKMQ come from the germline V gene (reference sequence). The CDR3 here is CASSARTGRGTEAFF. For the CDR3, the DNA is TGTGCCAGCAGCGCCCGGACAGGTCGGGGCACTGAAGCTTTCTTT.

The rearrangement joins TRBV10-3 to TRBJ1-1; TRBD1 is a possible D gene (5 bases). Trimming cost V 2 bases and J 2 bases, with 9 bases left between them. This CDR3 has 14 amino acids. Germline assignment: CDR1 ENHRY and CDR2 SYGVKD. Here the CDR3 DNA reads TGTGCCATCAGTGAGAGTGGGGCTAACACTGAAGCTTTCTTT. This sequence encodes CAISESGANTEAFF.

The chain has TRBV6-6 and TRBJ2-7; a weak D match, TRBD2 (6 bases). Germline values: CDR1 MNHNY, CDR2 SVGAGI (reference sequence). The CDR3 runs 15 residues. Trimming left V 6 bases short and J 3 bases short, with 18 bases between. The CDR3 region has the DNA TGTGCCAGCAGCCCGCTGGGGGGTACCGGCTACGAGCAGTACTTC. Its translation: CASSPLGGTGYEQYF.

The rearrangement links TRBV28 to TRBJ1-5; a weak D match, TRBD1 (6 bases). V shed 6 bases and J shed 4 bases, with 16 bases lying between them. Germline assignment: CDR1 MDHEN and CDR2 SYDVKM. The length of the CDR3 is 15 residues. This CDR3 is CASRFIDRRNQPQHF. CDR3 sequence (DNA): TGTGCCAGCAGATTTATAGACAGGCGGAATCAGCCCCAGCATTTT.

The J gene is TRBJ1-4, the V gene TRBV30; 9 nucleotides agree with TRBD1. J was trimmed by 10 bases and V by 2 bases; bases with no gene match: 8. The CDR3 length is 14 residues. Per the germline V gene, CDR1 is GTSNPN and CDR2 is SVGIG (reference sequence). The CDR3 DNA sequence: TGTGCCTGGAGTATGGGACAGGGAGTCAGAAAACTGTTTTTT. This gives the protein CAWSMGQGVRKLFF.

The V call is TRBV13, the J call TRBJ2-5; the D gene is possibly TRBD2 (5 bases). This CDR3 is 13 amino acids long. Trimming shortened V by 5 bases and J by 5 bases, and 12 bases separated the two germline ends. CDR1 is PRHDT, CDR2 FYEKMQ, per germline (reference sequence). The CDR3 loop reads CASSRGRGETQYF. The CDR3 DNA reads as TGTGCCAGCAGCCGCGGCCGAGGGGAGACCCAGTACTTC.

V usage is TRBV6-1 and J usage is TRBJ1-6, with a weak D call TRBD1 (6 bases). The V gene lost 5 bases and the J gene lost 3 bases, with 11 bases spanning the gap. CDR1 is MNHNS and CDR2 is SASEGT in the germline V gene. The CDR3 has 15 amino acids. The CDR3 loop is CASSLGGGYNSPLHF. Written as DNA, the CDR3 is TGTGCCAGCAGTTTAGGGGGGGGCTATAATTCACCCCTCCACTTT.

The V call is TRBV5-4, the J call TRBJ2-3, with a possible D match to TRBD2 (5 bases). The CDR3 extends over 15 amino acids. Germline assignment: CDR1 SGHNT and CDR2 YYREEE (reference sequence). The germline V and J ends were trimmed by 3 bases and 6 bases, with 17 bases remaining between them. This chain's CDR3 is CASSSKTSSHDTQYF. The CDR3 DNA sequence: TGTGCCAGCAGCTCCAAAACTAGTAGCCATGATACGCAGTATTTT.

The genes are TRBV6-5 and TRBJ2-7; 7 bases fit TRBD1. The CDR3 extends over 12 amino acids. Looked up from germline, CDR1 is MNHEY and CDR2 is SVGAGI. V gave up 6 bases and J gave up 3 bases; unmatched junction bases: 2. The CDR3 is CASRQGFYEQYF. The CDR3, as DNA: TGTGCCAGCAGACAGGGGTTCTACGAGCAGTACTTC.

DNA for the CDR3: TGTGCCAGCAGTCAGGACACACTGAACACTGAAGCTTTCTTT. This encodes CASSQDTLNTEAFF. The genes are TRBV2 and TRBJ1-1; D possibly corresponds to TRBD1 (5 bases). The CDR3 contains 14 residues. Germline V CDR1 and CDR2: SNHLY, FYNNEI. Trimming removed 5 bases from V and 0 bases from J, with 10 bases in between.

The chain couples TRBV7-9 to TRBJ1-4; D perhaps matches TRBD1 (6 bases). Trimming stripped 7 bases from V and 7 bases from J, with 19 bases between. Germline V gives CDR1 SEHNR, CDR2 FQNEAQ (reference sequence). This CDR3 comprises 15 residues. In DNA form, the CDR3 reads TGTGCCAGCACCCAAGGACAGAAGTTAGGTGAAAAACTGTTTTTT. Residues: CASTQGQKLGEKLFF.

This sequence joins TRBV14 and TRBJ1-1; a possible D gene is TRBD1 (6 bases). Germline lookup yields CDR1 SGHDN and CDR2 FVKESK. Trimming shortened V by 2 bases and J by 3 bases, and 16 bases separated the two germline ends. This CDR3 is built from 16 residues. CDR3 nucleotide sequence: TGTGCCAGCAGCCAATTAGTGGGGGCTATCCACACTGAAGCTTTCTTT. This encodes CASSQLVGAIHTEAFF.